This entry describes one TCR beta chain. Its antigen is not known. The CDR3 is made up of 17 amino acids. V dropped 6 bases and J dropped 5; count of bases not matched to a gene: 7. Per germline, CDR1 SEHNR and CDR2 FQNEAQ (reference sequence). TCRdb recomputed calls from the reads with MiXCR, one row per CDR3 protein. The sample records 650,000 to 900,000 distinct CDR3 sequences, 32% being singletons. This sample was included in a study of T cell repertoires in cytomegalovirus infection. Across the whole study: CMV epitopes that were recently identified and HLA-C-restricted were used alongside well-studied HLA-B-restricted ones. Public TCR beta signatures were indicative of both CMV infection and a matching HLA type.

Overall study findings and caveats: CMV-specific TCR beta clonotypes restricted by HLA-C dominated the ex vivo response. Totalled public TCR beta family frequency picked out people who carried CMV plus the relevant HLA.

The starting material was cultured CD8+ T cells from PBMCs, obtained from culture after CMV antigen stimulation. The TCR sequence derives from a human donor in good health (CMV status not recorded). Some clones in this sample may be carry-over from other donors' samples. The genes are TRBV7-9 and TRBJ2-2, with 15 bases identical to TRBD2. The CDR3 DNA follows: TGTGCCAGCAGGTGGACTAGCGGGGGGGCCTTGACCGGGGAGCTGTTTTTT. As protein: CASRWTSGGALTGELFF.